Below are 27 T cell receptor beta chains sequenced from a single sample in a study of blood T cell repertoires in COVID-19. The protocol was immunoSEQ multiplex PCR, while the TCRdb copy is restricted to in-frame clones and leaves out a portion. The repertoire holds roughly 86,000 clones, with 90% to 95% as singletons. Sequenced: peripheral blood. Receptors were obtained from a woman in her fifties or sixties in a cohort sampled during active COVID-19.

A single count supports this clone. The J gene is TRBJ1-1, the V gene TRBV4-2; 8 nucleotides match TRBD1. The CDR3 loop spans 15 amino acids. The ends lost 3 bases at V and 4 bases at J; junction bases unmatched: 7. The V gene's germline CDR1 is LGHNA and CDR2 YNFKEQ. The CDR3 nucleotides read TGTGCCAGCAGCCAGGAAACAGGGGGGATCACTGAAGCTTTCTTT. Protein: CASSQETGGITEAFF.

This rearrangement joins TRBV10-1 to TRBJ2-2; the match to TRBD1 covers 8 bases. CDR1 and CDR2 (germline): WNHNN, SYGVQD (reference sequence). With 8 bases clipped from V and 4 bases from J, the junction kept 6 bases outside the gene matches. This CDR3 is 14 amino acids long. The CDR3 reads CASGTGGATGELFF. The CDR3 region has the DNA TGCGCCAGCGGTACAGGGGGTGCCACCGGGGAGCTGTTTTTT.

The rearrangement links TRBV2 to TRBJ1-2; D might be TRBD1 (6 bases). CDR1 is SNHLY, CDR2 FYNNEI, per germline. Deletions cut 6 bases from V and 7 bases from J, with 18 bases between. The CDR3 covers 14 residues. CDR3 sequence: CASRREQGGGGYTF. CDR3 DNA sequence: TGTGCCAGCAGGCGCGAACAGGGCGGCGGTGGCTACACCTTC.

This chain joins TRBV5-5 and TRBJ1-1; 7 bases fit TRBD1. CDR3 length equals 12 residues. V was clipped by 6 bases and J by 7 bases; unmatched bases: 6. CDR1 and CDR2 from the germline V gene are SGHKS and YYEKEE (reference sequence). CDR3 in DNA: TGTGCCAGCACCCAGGGGGGACTTGAAGCTTTCTTT. Translated, it gives CASTQGGLEAFF.

This clone was counted a few times. CDR3 sequence reads: CASSNMGQFNSPLHF. As DNA, the CDR3 is TGTGCCAGTAGCAACATGGGACAGTTTAATTCACCCCTCCACTTT. The chain employs TRBV19 and TRBJ1-6; 7 bases are a match to TRBD1. This CDR3 comprises 15 residues. Trimming cost V 6 bases and J 6 bases; bases outside gene matches: 8. Per the germline V gene, CDR1 is LNHDA and CDR2 is SQIVND (reference sequence). Combining the CDR3 with reference TRBV19 and TRBJ1-6 gives the whole variable domain DGGITQSPKYLFRKEGQNVTLSCEQNLNHDAMYWYRQDPGQGLRLIYYSQIVNDFQKGDIAEGYSVSREKKESFPLTVTSAQKNPTAFYLCASSNMGQFNSPLHFGNGTRLTVT.

This chain connects TRBV29-1 to TRBJ2-7; tentatively, D is TRBD1 (5 bases). Germline CDR1 reads SQVTM; CDR2 reads ANQGSEA. Deletions cut 4 bases from V and 4 bases from J, with 14 bases between. The CDR3 contains 13 residues. The CDR3 region has the DNA TGCAGCGTTGGGGGCAGGGCGAATTACGAGCAGTACTTC. Encoded protein: CSVGGRANYEQYF.

V usage is TRBV19 and J usage is TRBJ2-2, with D uncertain. Germline CDR1 LNHDA, CDR2 SQIVND (reference sequence). Trimming removed 3 bases at V and 6 bases at J, with 14 bases between. The CDR3 covers 15 residues. DNA for the CDR3: TGTGCCAGTAGTATGGGTAGCCGGATTGCCGGGGAGCTGTTTTTT. Protein sequence: CASSMGSRIAGELFF. Full variable domain (outside the CDR3, taken from reference TRBV19 and TRBJ2-2): DGGITQSPKYLFRKEGQNVTLSCEQNLNHDAMYWYRQDPGQGLRLIYYSQIVNDFQKGDIAEGYSVSREKKESFPLTVTSAQKNPTAFYLCASSMGSRIAGELFFGEGSRLTVL.

The chain carries TRBV5-1 and TRBJ2-3, with TRBD2 matching over 8 bases. This CDR3 contains 15 residues. In germline, CDR1 is SGHRS, CDR2 YFSETQ. V lost 2 bases to trimming and J lost 6 bases; unmatched junction nucleotides: 8. This chain's CDR3 is CASSFSSGFRDTQYF. The DNA for the CDR3 is TGCGCCAGCAGCTTCTCTAGCGGGTTCCGGGATACGCAGTATTTT.

The J gene is TRBJ2-2, the V gene TRBV7-9; 8 bases fit TRBD1. The germline V gene has CDR1 SEHNR and CDR2 FQNEAQ (reference sequence). This CDR3 is built from 16 residues. The V gene end was trimmed by 5 bases and the J gene end by 0 bases; junction bases not matched to a gene: 5. CDR3 coding DNA: TGTGCCAGCAGCCCAGGGGGCAGGACGAACACCGGGGAGCTGTTTTTT. It is translated as CASSPGGRTNTGELFF.

This sequence joins TRBV6-5 and TRBJ2-3, with a possible D match to TRBD2 (5 bases). The germline V gene has CDR1 MNHEY and CDR2 SVGAGI. The CDR3 spans 14 residues. The V and J ends lost 6 bases and 0 bases respectively, with 10 bases between them. CDR3 sequence reads: CASRRATSTDTQYF. The CDR3 DNA reads as TGTGCCAGCAGGAGGGCCACTAGCACAGATACGCAGTATTTT.

The count of this clone is one. The genes are TRBV9 and TRBJ1-1; TRBD1 matches at 7 bases. Germline assignment: CDR1 SGDLS and CDR2 YYNGEE. This CDR3 has 15 amino acids. After removal of 3 bases from V and 4 bases from J, the junction contained 9 bases not matched to a gene. The CDR3 DNA sequence: TGTGCCAGCAGCGCCTTGACAGGGACGGGCACTGAAGCTTTCTTT. This translates into CASSALTGTGTEAFF.

A note on this clone: The CDR3 does not close with the conserved phenylalanine or tryptophan, likely indicating a read error. The limits of the CDR3 on the DNA are not certain, so only TCRdb's listed CDR3 is given. The rearrangement joins TRBV2 to TRBJ2-3; no DNA check was done on the table's D call, TRBD1. Germline V gene lookup returns CDR1 SNHLY and CDR2 FYNNEI. The CDR3 length equals 11 residues, ends included. The CDR3 protein is CASSEWTGLSP.

The CDR3 here is CASSLGQVNYGYTF. The CDR3 region has the DNA TGTGCCAGCAGCTTAGGCCAGGTTAACTATGGCTACACCTTC. This chain links TRBV7-2 with TRBJ1-2; D is unresolved. The CDR3 is 14 amino acids. Germline CDR1 and CDR2: SGHTA and FQGNSA. The germline V and J ends were trimmed by 1 base and 1 base, with 7 bases remaining between them.

This clone was found once. This chain uses TRBV27 with TRBJ1-1; D gene ambiguous. V was clipped by 6 bases and J by 4 bases, with 12 bases between them. This CDR3 contains 13 residues. Germline CDR1 and CDR2: MNHEY and SMNVEV (reference sequence). The DNA of the CDR3 is TGTGCCAGCAGAACCGACTTGTTCACTGAAGCTTTCTTT. It translates to CASRTDLFTEAFF.

Only a few counts were recorded for this clone. The V call is TRBV4-1, the J call TRBJ2-7; 8 bases are shared with TRBD2. V dropped 2 bases and J dropped 2; count of bases not matched to a gene: 11. The CDR3 spans 17 residues. Germline CDR1 reads MGHRA; CDR2 reads YSYEKL. CDR3 DNA sequence: TGCGCCAGCAGCCAACTCCACGGGGGGGCTTTCCCCTACGAGCAGTACTTC. It encodes CASSQLHGGAFPYEQYF.

The V call is TRBV7-2, the J call TRBJ1-2; 10 bases fit TRBD1. V was clipped by 5 bases and J by 7 bases; unmatched bases: 7. There are 14 residues in the CDR3. CDR1 is SGHTA, CDR2 FQGNSA, per germline. The CDR3 sequence is CASSRDRGRIGYTF. DNA of the CDR3: TGTGCCAGCAGCAGGGACAGGGGCAGGATTGGCTACACCTTC.

The CDR3 reads CSARGGGETQYF. The DNA for the CDR3 is TGCAGCGCCCGGGGAGGAGGGGAGACCCAGTACTTC. This chain uses TRBV29-1 with TRBJ2-5; D may be TRBD2 (6 bases). The CDR3 runs 12 residues. Germline V lookup: CDR1 SQVTM, CDR2 ANQGSEA. V gave up 7 bases and J gave up 5 bases, with 14 bases separating them.

The rearrangement uses TRBV5-1 and TRBJ1-2, with 8 bases aligning to TRBD1. This CDR3 spans 17 amino acids. Germline-derived CDR1 and CDR2 are SGHRS and YFSETQ. The V and J ends lost 4 bases and 8 bases, in that order; junction bases with no gene match: 19. CDR3 bases: TGCGCCAGCAGCCCCTTTCCGGGACAGGAGGCGGGTTCCGGCTACACCTTC. Translated: CASSPFPGQEAGSGYTF.

The rearrangement joins TRBV10-3 to TRBJ2-2, with a tentative D call TRBD1 (5 bases). The germline V gene has CDR1 ENHRY and CDR2 SYGVKD. The CDR3 loop spans 15 amino acids. Between the trimmed V and J ends, which lost 7 bases and 4 bases, there was a span of 16 bases. The chain's CDR3 is CAINSQGFGTGELFF. CDR3 nucleotides: TGTGCCATCAACTCCCAGGGTTTCGGCACCGGGGAGCTGTTTTTT.

The rearrangement uses TRBV10-3 and TRBJ1-2, with 10 bases aligning to TRBD1. Trimming took 6 bases from V and 3 from J; bases not matched to a gene: 4. This CDR3 comprises 14 residues. Germline V CDR1 and CDR2: ENHRY, SYGVKD. The DNA for the CDR3 is TGTGCCATCAGGGGGACAGGGGACGACTATGGCTACACCTTC. It specifies CAIRGTGDDYGYTF.

V and J are TRBV5-1 and TRBJ1-1; TRBD1 matches at 7 bases. CDR1 and CDR2 from the germline V gene are SGHRS and YFSETQ. V lost 4 bases to trimming and J lost 0 bases; unmatched junction nucleotides: 3. The CDR3 has 14 amino acids. In nucleotides, the CDR3 is TGCGCCAGCAGCGGGACAGTGCTGAACACTGAAGCTTTCTTT. It translates to CASSGTVLNTEAFF. Variable domain in full (rest from reference TRBV5-1 and TRBJ1-1): KAGVTQTPRYLIKTRGQQVTLSCSPISGHRSVSWYQQTPGQGLQFLFEYFSETQRNKGNFPGRFSGRQFSNSRSEMNVSTLELGDSALYLCASSGTVLNTEAFFGQGTRLTVV.

The CDR3 DNA sequence: TGTGCCAGTACCCGAGGACAGGGAAACATTCAGTACTTC. It encodes CASTRGQGNIQYF. This chain connects TRBV19 to TRBJ2-4, with 8 bases identical to TRBD1. Looked up from germline, CDR1 is LNHDA and CDR2 is SQIVND (reference sequence). This CDR3 has 13 residues. V lost 7 bases, J lost 6 bases, and 5 bases stayed unmatched. Using reference TRBV19 and TRBJ2-4 for the parts outside the CDR3, the full variable domain is DGGITQSPKYLFRKEGQNVTLSCEQNLNHDAMYWYRQDPGQGLRLIYYSQIVNDFQKGDIAEGYSVSREKKESFPLTVTSAQKNPTAFYLCASTRGQGNIQYFGAGTRLSVL.

This clone was observed once. The chain couples TRBV28 to TRBJ2-7, with 12 bases lining up with TRBD2. The CDR3 is 15 residues long. Trimming removed 5 bases from V and 6 bases from J; junction bases left unmatched: 8. Germline V lookup: CDR1 MDHEN, CDR2 SYDVKM. For the CDR3, the DNA is TGTGCCAGCAGTCGTTGGACTAGCGGGATCTCCGAGCAGTACTTC. As protein: CASSRWTSGISEQYF. Based on the CDR3 plus reference TRBV28 and TRBJ2-7, the full variable domain is DVKVTQSSRYLVKRTGEKVFLECVQDMDHENMFWYRQDPGLGLRLIYFSYDVKMKEKGDIPEGYSVSREKKERFSLILESASTNQTSMYLCASSRWTSGISEQYFGPGTRLTVT.

The chain couples TRBV6-5 to TRBJ2-1, with D perhaps matching TRBD2 (6 bases). Germline assignment: CDR1 MNHEY and CDR2 SVGAGI. The CDR3 is made up of 16 amino acids. With 3 bases removed from V and 9 bases from J, the gap between germline ends came to 21 bases. The CDR3 region has the DNA TGTGCCAGCAGTTATAGCGTATCGGCGGGGTCGGGTGAGCAGTTCTTC. Amino acid sequence: CASSYSVSAGSGEQFF.

The chain uses TRBV11-3 and TRBJ2-7, with 7 bases aligning to TRBD1. Unmatched junction bases numbered 6, after V lost 3 bases and J lost 4 bases. CDR3 length: 14 residues. Per germline, CDR1 SGHNT and CDR2 YENEEA. As DNA, the CDR3 is TGTGCCAGCAGCTTCGGACAGGCACAATACGAGCAGTACTTC. Translation: CASSFGQAQYEQYF. Full variable domain (missing parts from reference TRBV11-3 and TRBJ2-7): EAGVVQSPRYKIIEKKQPVAFWCNPISGHNTLYWYLQNLGQGPELLIRYENEEAVDDSQLPKDRFSAERLKGVDSTLKIQPAELGDSAVYLCASSFGQAQYEQYFGPGTRLTVT.

This clone was seen once. The chain uses TRBV19 and TRBJ2-1; D is ambiguous. Deletions cut 5 bases from V and 5 bases from J, with 16 bases between. Germline CDR1 is LNHDA and CDR2 is SQIVND (reference sequence). The CDR3 runs 15 residues. This CDR3 reads CASSSTWSANNEQFF. CDR3 coding DNA: TGTGCCAGTAGTTCTACTTGGAGCGCTAACAATGAGCAGTTCTTC.

The rearrangement joins TRBV28 to TRBJ1-2; 9 nucleotides line up with TRBD1. Germline V gives CDR1 MDHEN, CDR2 SYDVKM. This CDR3 contains 13 residues. V lost 8 bases to trimming and J lost 2 bases; unmatched junction nucleotides: 3. The CDR3 spells CASSTGGNYGYTF. The CDR3 nucleotides read TGTGCCAGCTCAACAGGGGGCAACTATGGCTACACCTTC.